This T cell receptor (beta chain) was observed in a study of technical replicates of blood from a few donors. This CDR3 spans 12 amino acids. The V gene end was trimmed by 0 bases and the J gene end by 10 bases; junction bases not matched to a gene: 5. CDR1 and CDR2 (germline): SQVTM, ANQGSEA. The method was immunoSEQ multiplex PCR; TCRdb's version includes in-frame clones alone and lacks a portion of them. The sample yields about 76,000 clones, 94% seen once. This TCR was recovered from a human donor in good health. Sequencing was done on a sample of T cells isolated from PBMCs. The rearrangement links TRBV29-1 to TRBJ1-1; 7 nucleotides line up with TRBD1. The CDR3 region is CSVEDDRAGAFF. The CDR3 nucleotides are TGCAGCGTTGAAGATGACAGGGCGGGAGCTTTCTTT.